A selection of T cell receptor beta chains follows, all from one sample in a study of OX40 agonist ivuxolimab in advanced cancers. Here immunoSEQ multiplex PCR was the method, and the copy in TCRdb shows in-frame clones only, minus some. The sample includes roughly 50,000 clones, around 90% of them seen just once. The sample in question was CD4+ or CD8+ T cells sorted from blood, obtained in a trial of the OX40 agonist ivuxolimab. These receptors all come from an adult with an advanced solid tumor such as melanoma, head and neck, liver or kidney cancer. Both conserved end residues are part of each CDR3. D genes are given only for firm matches. The size of a clone is reported for some rows only, either as once, few or many, or as a class for expanded clones.

v_gene	j_gene	d_gene	abundance	CDR3aa	CDR3nt
TRBV29-1	TRBJ2-1	TRBD1	.	CSVPGTDYNEQFF	TGCAGCGTTCCAGGGACAGACTACAATGAGCAGTTCTTC
TRBV19	TRBJ1-5	TRBD1	.	CASSVTGGQPQHF	TGTGCCAGTAGTGTGACAGGGGGTCAGCCCCAGCATTTT
TRBV5-6	TRBJ2-7	TRBD2	once	CASSSYRLAGGYEQYF	TGTGCCAGCAGCTCCTACCGACTAGCGGGAGGCTACGAGCAGTACTTC
TRBV4-3	TRBJ2-7	TRBD2	.	CASSQAPGGIYEQYF	TGCGCCAGCAGCCAAGCACCGGGAGGAATCTACGAGCAGTACTTC
TRBV27	TRBJ1-1	TRBD1	.	CASSLTRTGLEAFF	TGTGCCAGCAGTTTAACCCGGACAGGGCTTGAAGCTTTCTTT
TRBV4-1	TRBJ2-1	TRBD2	.	CASSNSGRVSYNEQFF	TGCGCCAGCAGCAATAGCGGGAGGGTATCCTACAATGAGCAGTTCTTC
TRBV28	TRBJ1-5	.	.	CASSNQPQHF	TGTGCCAGCAGCAATCAGCCCCAGCATTTT
TRBV7-9	TRBJ1-5	.	.	CASSLFSQPQHF	TGTGCCAGCAGCTTATTCAGTCAGCCCCAGCATTTT
TRBV4-1	TRBJ2-3	.	.	CASKLDYQSTDTQYF	TGCGCCAGCAAGTTGGACTACCAGAGCACAGATACGCAGTATTTT
TRBV9	TRBJ2-7	TRBD2	.	CASSPSWTSSYEQYF	TGTGCCAGCAGCCCAAGTTGGACTAGCTCCTACGAGCAGTACTTC
TRBV28	TRBJ2-5	.	.	CASSLIGPEETQYF	TGTGCCAGCAGTTTAATCGGGCCGGAAGAGACCCAGTACTTC
TRBV30	TRBJ2-1	.	.	CAWSQGYYNEQFF	TGTGCCTGGAGCCAGGGCTACTACAATGAGCAGTTCTTC
TRBV5-6	TRBJ1-1	.	.	CASSPRTPAILTEAFF	TGTGCCAGCAGCCCTCGGACACCCGCTATCCTCACTGAAGCTTTCTTT
TRBV15	TRBJ2-2	.	.	CATSRLAGTGELFF	TGTGCCACCAGCAGACTAGCTGGGACCGGGGAGCTGTTTTTT
TRBV7-7	TRBJ2-5	.	.	CASSLFFGTDQETQYF	TGTGCCAGCAGCTTATTTTTCGGGACGGATCAAGAGACCCAGTACTTC
TRBV28	TRBJ2-5	.	.	CASSGRWGQETQYF	TGTGCCAGCAGTGGCCGGTGGGGGCAAGAGACCCAGTACTTC
TRBV5-4	TRBJ1-2	.	.	CASSGANYGYTF	TGTGCCAGCAGCGGCGCCAACTATGGCTACACCTTC
TRBV9	TRBJ2-1	TRBD2	.	CASSVGEGSYNEQFF	TGTGCCAGCAGCGTAGGGGAGGGATCCTACAATGAGCAGTTCTTC
TRBV27	TRBJ1-1	.	.	CASSFSGRLNTEAFF	TGTGCCAGCAGTTTCTCAGGGAGGCTGAACACTGAAGCTTTCTTT
TRBV13	TRBJ2-5	TRBD2	.	CASSLSSGGEETQYF	TGTGCCAGCAGCTTATCGAGCGGGGGGGAAGAGACCCAGTACTTC
TRBV2	TRBJ1-1	.	.	CASPGIGGTEAFF	TGTGCCAGCCCGGGAATAGGGGGCACTGAAGCTTTCTTT
TRBV7-6	TRBJ2-3	TRBD2	once	CASSFTSGGTDTQYF	TGTGCCAGCAGCTTCACTAGCGGGGGCACAGATACGCAGTATTTT
TRBV7-9	TRBJ2-3	.	.	CASSLVGTDTQYF	TGTGCCAGCAGCTTAGTAGGCACAGATACGCAGTATTTT
TRBV5-5	TRBJ2-5	.	.	CASSPSTSQLQETQYF	TGTGCCAGCAGCCCCAGCACCTCCCAACTCCAAGAGACCCAGTACTTC
TRBV15	TRBJ1-1	.	few	CATSTTGNTEAFF	TGTGCCACCAGCACCACAGGGAACACTGAAGCTTTCTTT
TRBV7-6	TRBJ1-1	TRBD1	.	CASRPSDRGSHTEAFF	TGTGCCAGCAGACCTTCAGACAGGGGCTCACACACTGAAGCTTTCTTT
TRBV18	TRBJ2-1	.	.	CASSPLTGIRDEQFF	TGTGCCAGCTCACCCCTGACTGGGATTAGGGATGAGCAGTTCTTC
TRBV19	TRBJ2-3	TRBD2	.	CASSYHRSGITDTQYF	TGTGCCAGTAGTTATCACCGAAGCGGGATTACGGATACGCAGTATTTT
TRBV4-1	TRBJ2-1	.	.	CASSQAGHGNEQFF	TGCGCCAGCAGCCAAGCGGGACACGGCAATGAGCAGTTCTTC
TRBV19	TRBJ2-7	TRBD1	once	CASSAQTGAEQYF	TGTGCCAGTAGTGCCCAAACAGGGGCCGAGCAGTACTTC
TRBV28	TRBJ2-2	.	.	CASSFRRRAPNTGELFF	TGTGCCAGCAGTTTCCGGCGGAGGGCTCCGAACACCGGGGAGCTGTTTTTT